This T cell receptor (beta chain) stems from a study of regulatory T cells in long-lasting Graves disease. Described time point: newly diagnosed GD, antithyroid drugs for less than 3 months. RNA isolated from PBMCs was used to make the TCR library. Whole-study results and caveats: Whereas new patients shared 966 public clonotypes, persistent patients shared more, at 2,500 to 3,500. TRBV28, TRBJ1-2 and TRBJ2-5 were favored in persistent disease.

Construction of the TCR beta libraries employed iRepertoire HTBI primers in conjunction with Arm-PCR of CDR3 regions. TCRdb recomputed calls from the multiplex PCR reads with MiXCR, one row per CDR3 protein. Of fewer than 650,000 distinct CDR3 sequences in the sample, 15% to 20% are singletons; the top ten hold under 20%. Germline CDR1 MDHEN, CDR2 SYDVKM. The junction had 3 bases not matched to a gene; V was cut back by 6 bases and J by 7 bases. The CDR3 loop spans 13 amino acids. This clonotype has ten or more counts. No antigen is known for it. These records were also assigned to another study, of T cells in Graves' hyperthyroidism and ophthalmopathy. Turning to that study: Clinical symptoms, serum thyroxine and TRAb, thyroid ultrasound and orbital computed tomography were used for the diagnoses.

The sequences come from peripheral blood mononuclear cells (PBMCs), collected at new diagnosis, from a patient treated with antithyroid drugs. The TCR comes from a woman aged 25 to 45 with Graves disease. V gene TRBV28 combines with J gene TRBJ1-4, with 9 nucleotides matching TRBD1. The CDR3 sequence is CASSYRGPEKLFF. CDR3 DNA sequence: TGTGCCAGCAGCTACAGGGGGCCTGAAAAACTGTTTTTT.